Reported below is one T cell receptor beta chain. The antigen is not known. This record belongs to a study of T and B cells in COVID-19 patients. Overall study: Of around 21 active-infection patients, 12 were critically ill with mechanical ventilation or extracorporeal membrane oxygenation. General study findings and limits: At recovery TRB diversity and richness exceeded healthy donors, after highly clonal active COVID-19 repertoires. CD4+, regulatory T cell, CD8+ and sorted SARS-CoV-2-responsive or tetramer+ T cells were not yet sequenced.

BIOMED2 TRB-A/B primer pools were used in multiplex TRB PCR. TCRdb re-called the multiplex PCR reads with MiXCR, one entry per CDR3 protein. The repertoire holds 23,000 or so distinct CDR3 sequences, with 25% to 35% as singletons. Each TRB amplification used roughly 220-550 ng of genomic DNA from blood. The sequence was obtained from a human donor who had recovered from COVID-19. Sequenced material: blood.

CDR3 DNA: TGTGCCAGCTGGGGACTAGAAGGGGATCATAAGCAGTTCTTC. As protein: CASWGLEGDHKQFF. V is TRBV6-1 and J is TRBJ2-1; 8 bases match TRBD2. Per germline, CDR1 MNHNS and CDR2 SASEGT. This CDR3 contains 14 residues. J gave up 11 bases and V 8 bases, and 14 bases lay outside the gene matches.